This TCR beta chain was profiled in a study of T cell repertoires in cytomegalovirus infection. Looking at the study overall: Public TCR beta signatures provided an indication of both CMV infection and a matching HLA type. General study results and limits: Carriers of CMV and the relevant HLA type were discriminated by public TCR beta frequency. HLA-C-restricted CMV clonotypes gave the most frequent clonotype in two of eight donors.

TCRdb reprocessed the reads via MiXCR and lists one record per CDR3 protein. The repertoire consists of 450,000 to 650,000 distinct CDR3 sequences, with approximately 26% occurring once and the leading ten covering about 13%. This clonotype was seen more than once but under ten times. What it binds is not known. The germline gives CDR1 LNHDA, CDR2 SQIVND (reference sequence). The germline V and J ends were trimmed by 5 bases and 1 base, with 15 bases remaining between them. The CDR3 contains 16 residues. The clonotype was recovered from a human donor in good health (CMV status not recorded). Some clones in this sample may be carry-over from other donors' samples. This chain connects TRBV19 to TRBJ2-1; the D gene is possibly TRBD2 (5 bases). The sample consisted of PBMCs. The CDR3 DNA sequence: TGTGCCAGTAGTCCGGCCTCCCTAGCATCCTACAATGAGCAGTTCTTC. Amino acids: CASSPASLASYNEQFF.